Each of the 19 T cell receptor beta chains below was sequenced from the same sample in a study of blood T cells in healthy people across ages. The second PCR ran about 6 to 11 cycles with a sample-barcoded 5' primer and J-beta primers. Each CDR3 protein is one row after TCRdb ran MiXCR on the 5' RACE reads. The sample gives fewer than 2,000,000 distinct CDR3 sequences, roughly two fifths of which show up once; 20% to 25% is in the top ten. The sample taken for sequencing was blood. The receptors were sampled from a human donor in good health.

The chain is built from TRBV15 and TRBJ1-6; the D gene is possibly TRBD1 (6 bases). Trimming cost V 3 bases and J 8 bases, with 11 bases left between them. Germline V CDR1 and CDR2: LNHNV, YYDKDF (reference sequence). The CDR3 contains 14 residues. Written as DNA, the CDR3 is TGTGCCACCAGCAGGGACAGTTTGGATTCACCCCTCCACTTT. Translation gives CATSRDSLDSPLHF.

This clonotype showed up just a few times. This CDR3 reads CASSLNPGHNSPLHF. Written as DNA, the CDR3 is TGTGCCAGCAGCTTAAACCCCGGGCATAATTCACCCCTCCACTTT. The J gene is TRBJ1-6, the V gene TRBV7-3; D not certain. Germline CDR1 SGHTA, CDR2 FQGTGA. The length of the CDR3 is 15 residues. V dropped 1 base and J dropped 5 bases, with 9 bases sitting between them. Based on the CDR3 plus reference TRBV7-3 and TRBJ1-6, the full variable domain is GAGVSQTPSNKVTEKGKYVELRCDPISGHTALYWYRQSLGQGPEFLIYFQGTGAADDSGLPNDRFFAVRPEGSVSTLKIQRTERGDSAVYLCASSLNPGHNSPLHFGNGTRLTVT.

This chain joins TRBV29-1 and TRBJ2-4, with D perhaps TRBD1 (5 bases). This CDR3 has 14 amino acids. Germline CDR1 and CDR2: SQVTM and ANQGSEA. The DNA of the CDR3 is TGCAACGTGACCAGGACATTACCCTACAATGAGCAGTACTTC. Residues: CNVTRTLPYNEQYF.

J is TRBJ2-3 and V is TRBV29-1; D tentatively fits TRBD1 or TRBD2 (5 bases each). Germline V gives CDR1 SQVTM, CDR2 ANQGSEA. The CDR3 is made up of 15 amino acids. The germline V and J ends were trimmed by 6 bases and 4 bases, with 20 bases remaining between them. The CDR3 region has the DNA TGCAGCGTCCTCCCGCGAGGGGAAATCGCAGATACGCAGTATTTT. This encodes CSVLPRGEIADTQYF.

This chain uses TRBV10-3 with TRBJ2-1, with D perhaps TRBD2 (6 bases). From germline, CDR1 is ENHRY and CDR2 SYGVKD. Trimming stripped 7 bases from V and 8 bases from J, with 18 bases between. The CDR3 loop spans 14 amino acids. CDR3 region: CAITSTLGGDEQFF. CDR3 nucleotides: TGTGCCATCACCTCGACTCTGGGAGGAGATGAGCAGTTCTTC.

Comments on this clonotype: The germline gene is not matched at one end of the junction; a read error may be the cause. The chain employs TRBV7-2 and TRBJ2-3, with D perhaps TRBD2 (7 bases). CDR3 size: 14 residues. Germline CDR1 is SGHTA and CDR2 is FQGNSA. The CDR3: CSSSLRGPSDTQYF. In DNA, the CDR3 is TGTTCCAGCAGCTTGCGGGGGCCTTCGGATACGCAGTATTTT. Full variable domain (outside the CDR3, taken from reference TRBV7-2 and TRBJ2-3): GAGVSQSPSNKVTEKGKDVELRCDPISGHTALYWYRQSLGQGLEFLIYFQGNSAPDKSGLPSDRFSAERTGGSVSTLTIQRTQQEDSAVYLCSSSLRGPSDTQYFGPGTRLTVL.

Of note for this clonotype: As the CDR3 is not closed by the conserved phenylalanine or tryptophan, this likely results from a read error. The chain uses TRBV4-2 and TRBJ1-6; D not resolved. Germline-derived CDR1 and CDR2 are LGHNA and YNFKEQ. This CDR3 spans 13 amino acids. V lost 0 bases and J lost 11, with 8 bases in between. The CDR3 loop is CASSQDSLAPLHC. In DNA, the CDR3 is TGTGCCAGCAGCCAAGACAGTCTAGCACCCCTCCACTGT.

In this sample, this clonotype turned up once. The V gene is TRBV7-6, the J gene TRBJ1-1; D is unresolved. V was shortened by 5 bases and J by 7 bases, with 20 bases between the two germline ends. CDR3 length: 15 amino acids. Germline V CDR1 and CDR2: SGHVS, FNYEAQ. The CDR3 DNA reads TGTGCCAGCAGCACGACGACGGGCCGTAGTAGTGAAGCTTTCTTT. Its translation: CASSTTTGRSSEAFF.

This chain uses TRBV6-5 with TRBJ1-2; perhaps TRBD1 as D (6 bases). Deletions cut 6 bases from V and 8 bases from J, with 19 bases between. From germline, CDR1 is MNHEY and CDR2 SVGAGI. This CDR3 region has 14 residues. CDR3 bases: TGTGCCAGCAGGGACGGGGGCGCTGGATGGGGCTACACCTTC. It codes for CASRDGGAGWGYTF.

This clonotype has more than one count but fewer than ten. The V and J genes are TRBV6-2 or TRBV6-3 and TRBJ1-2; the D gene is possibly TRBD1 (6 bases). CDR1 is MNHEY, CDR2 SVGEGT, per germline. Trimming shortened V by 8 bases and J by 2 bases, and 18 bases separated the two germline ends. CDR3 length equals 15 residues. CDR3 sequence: CASHLPGQLNYGYTF. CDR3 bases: TGTGCCAGCCACCTACCAGGACAGCTGAACTATGGCTACACCTTC.

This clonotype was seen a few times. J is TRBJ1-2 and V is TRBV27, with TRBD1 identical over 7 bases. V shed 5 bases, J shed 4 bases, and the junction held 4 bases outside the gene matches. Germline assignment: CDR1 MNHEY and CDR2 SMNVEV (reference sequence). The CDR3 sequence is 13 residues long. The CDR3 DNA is TGTGCCAGCAGTCCAGGGGGGGTCTATGGCTACACCTTC. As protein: CASSPGGVYGYTF.

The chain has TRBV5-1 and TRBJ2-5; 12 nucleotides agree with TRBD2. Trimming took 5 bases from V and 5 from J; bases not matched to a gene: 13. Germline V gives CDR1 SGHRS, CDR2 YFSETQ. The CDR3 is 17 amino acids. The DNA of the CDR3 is TGCGCCAGCAGACCGGGACTAGCGGGTCCTCGGCTGGAGACCCAGTACTTC. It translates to CASRPGLAGPRLETQYF.

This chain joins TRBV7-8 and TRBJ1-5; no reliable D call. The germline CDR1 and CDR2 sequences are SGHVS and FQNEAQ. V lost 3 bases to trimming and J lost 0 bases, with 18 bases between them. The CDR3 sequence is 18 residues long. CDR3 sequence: CASSFSFIRANSNQPQHF. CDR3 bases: TGTGCCAGCAGCTTCTCATTTATTCGGGCGAATAGCAATCAGCCCCAGCATTTT.

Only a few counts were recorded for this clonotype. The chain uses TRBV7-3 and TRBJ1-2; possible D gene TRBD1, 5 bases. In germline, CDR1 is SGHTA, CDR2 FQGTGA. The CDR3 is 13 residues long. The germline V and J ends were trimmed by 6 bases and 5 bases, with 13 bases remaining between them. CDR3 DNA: TGTGCCAGCAGTTTACAGGCTGGGTATGGCTACACCTTC. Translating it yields CASSLQAGYGYTF.

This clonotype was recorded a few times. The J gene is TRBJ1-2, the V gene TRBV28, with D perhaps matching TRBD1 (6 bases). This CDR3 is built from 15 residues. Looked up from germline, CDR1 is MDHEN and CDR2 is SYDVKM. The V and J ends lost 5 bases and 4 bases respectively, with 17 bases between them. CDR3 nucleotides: TGTGCCAGCAGTCATCCTCCTGGGGGCATCTATGGCTACACCTTC. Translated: CASSHPPGGIYGYTF.

The CDR3 nucleotides read TGTGCCAGCAATGCAGGGATGGAGACCCAGTACTTC. Protein: CASNAGMETQYF. The rearrangement links TRBV2 to TRBJ2-5; tentative D call: TRBD1 (5 bases). V dropped 7 bases and J dropped 5 bases, with 11 bases sitting between them. Germline-derived CDR1 and CDR2 are SNHLY and FYNNEI. The CDR3 has 12 amino acids. The complete variable domain, with remaining parts taken from reference TRBV2 and TRBJ2-5, reads EPEVTQTPSHQVTQMGQEVILRCVPISNHLYFYWYRQILGQKVEFLVSFYNNEISEKSEIFDDQFSVERPDGSNFTLKIRSTKLEDSAMYFCASNAGMETQYFGPGTRLLVL.

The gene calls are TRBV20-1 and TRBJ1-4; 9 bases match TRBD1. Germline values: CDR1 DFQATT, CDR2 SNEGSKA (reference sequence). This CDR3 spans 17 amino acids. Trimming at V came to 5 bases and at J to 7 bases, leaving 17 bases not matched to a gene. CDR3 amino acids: CSALNRGREEMSEKLFF. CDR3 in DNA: TGCAGTGCTCTTAACAGGGGGCGCGAAGAGATGAGTGAAAAACTGTTTTTT.

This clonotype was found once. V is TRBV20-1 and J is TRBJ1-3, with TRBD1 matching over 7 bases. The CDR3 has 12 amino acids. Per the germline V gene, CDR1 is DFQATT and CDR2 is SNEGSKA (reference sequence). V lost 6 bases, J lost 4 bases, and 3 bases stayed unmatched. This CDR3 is CSAATGGNTIYF. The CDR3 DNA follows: TGCAGTGCCGCGACAGGGGGAAACACCATATATTTT.

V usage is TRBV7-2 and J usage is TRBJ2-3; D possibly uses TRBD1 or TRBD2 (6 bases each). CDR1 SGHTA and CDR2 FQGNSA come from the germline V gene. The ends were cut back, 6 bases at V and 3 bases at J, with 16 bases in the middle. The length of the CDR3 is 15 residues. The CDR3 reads CASSYGTGATDTQYF. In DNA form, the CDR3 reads TGTGCCAGCAGTTATGGAACGGGGGCGACAGATACGCAGTATTTT.